The entry that follows covers one TCR beta chain sequence. Antigen: not known. The junction shows a germline mismatch at one end, possibly a read error. Sample-barcoded 5' priming and a J-beta primer mix drove a second PCR of roughly 6 to 12 cycles. Each cDNA was tagged by a template-switch adaptor containing 12 random nucleotides. TCRdb re-called the 5' RACE reads with MiXCR, one entry per CDR3 protein. The table records about 1.4 million distinct CDR3 sequences, roughly 64% of them present only once. The data were obtained in a study of blood T cells in healthy people across ages. Germline values: CDR1 SGHTA, CDR2 FQGNSA. CDR3 size: 16 residues. General study findings and limits: Whereas aged donors had fewer naive CD4+ cells, long-lived donors had more of them and higher diversity.

Sample: blood. This clonotype was sampled from a man aged 18 to 29 in good health. The J gene is TRBJ2-6, the V gene TRBV7-2; a weak D match, TRBD1 (5 bases). DNA for the CDR3: TGTGCCAGCAGCTTAAGGCCCCTCTCTGGGGCCGACGTCCTGACTTTC. It specifies CASSLRPLSGADVLTF.